The 10 T cell receptor beta chains below were found in one sample sequenced in a study of shared clonotypes between healthy human individuals. Profiling relied on immunoSEQ multiplex PCR, and the TCRdb table lists in-frame clones only, not all of them. The sample includes over 2 million clones, 85% to 95% of them seen just once. Sequencing input: naive CD4+ T cells sorted from blood. Subset in this sample: CD45RA+ positively selected. Receptors were obtained from a man younger than 30 in good health.

This chain uses TRBV30 with TRBJ2-2; D is possibly TRBD2 (7 bases). Germline V gives CDR1 GTSNPN, CDR2 SVGIG (reference sequence). The ends were cut back, 5 bases at V and 4 bases at J, with 11 bases in the middle. CDR3 length: 13 residues. The chain's CDR3 is CAWARGLTGELFF. The CDR3 DNA is TGTGCCTGGGCGCGGGGGCTCACCGGGGAGCTGTTTTTT.

The chain couples TRBV13 to TRBJ2-7; 8 nucleotides align to TRBD1. Germline CDR1 and CDR2: PRHDT and FYEKMQ (reference sequence). Losses at the gene ends were 2 bases for V and 4 bases for J; bases not matched to a gene: 10. This CDR3 has 16 residues. CDR3 loop: CASSLNRAGGVYEQYF. In DNA, the CDR3 is TGTGCCAGCAGCTTAAATCGCGCAGGGGGCGTATACGAGCAGTACTTC.

The chain has TRBV10-3 and TRBJ1-1; no reliable D call. V was shortened by 3 bases and J by 4 bases, with 12 bases between the two germline ends. Germline CDR1 reads ENHRY; CDR2 reads SYGVKD. CDR3 size: 14 residues. This chain's CDR3 is CAISEYTQSTEAFF. CDR3 nucleotides: TGTGCCATCAGTGAATACACGCAGTCCACTGAAGCTTTCTTT.

This clone was counted once. This chain uses TRBV2 with TRBJ2-2; 10 nucleotides line up with TRBD2. The V segment lost 4 bases and the J segment 6 bases; nucleotides outside the gene matches: 5. Germline CDR1 and CDR2: SNHLY and FYNNEI. The CDR3 has 15 residues. The CDR3 sequence: CASSVGLAGAGELFF. As DNA, the CDR3 is TGTGCCAGCAGTGTGGGGCTAGCGGGGGCCGGGGAGCTGTTTTTT.

This clone was seen a single time. The chain couples TRBV7-2 to TRBJ1-5, with TRBD1 matching over 8 bases. V gave up 5 bases and J gave up 3 bases; unmatched junction bases: 6. The CDR3 is made up of 15 amino acids. In germline, CDR1 is SGHTA, CDR2 FQGNSA. CDR3 sequence reads: CASSKETGDNQPQHF. CDR3 bases: TGTGCCAGCAGCAAGGAGACAGGGGACAATCAGCCCCAGCATTTT.

This clone was seen just once. CDR3 nucleotide sequence: TGCGCCAGCAGCCAAGATCCCCGGGACAGGTTCTTTTATAATTCACCCCTCCACTTT. Amino acids: CASSQDPRDRFFYNSPLHF. The chain recombines TRBV4-1 with TRBJ1-6; 8 bases are shared with TRBD1. The CDR3 spans 19 residues. J lost 4 bases, V lost 0 bases, and 11 bases had no gene match. Looked up from germline, CDR1 is MGHRA and CDR2 is YSYEKL.

The chain is built from TRBV7-2 and TRBJ1-5; 8 positions agree with TRBD1. The J segment lost 7 bases and the V segment lost 5 bases, leaving 13 bases of the junction unmatched. From germline, CDR1 is SGHTA and CDR2 FQGNSA. The CDR3 is 16 amino acids. The CDR3 nucleotides are TGTGCCAGCAGCATCGCAGGGGGCGTATCGCCACAGCCCCAGCATTTT. Translation: CASSIAGGVSPQPQHF. Full variable domain (outside the CDR3, taken from reference TRBV7-2 and TRBJ1-5): GAGVSQSPSNKVTEKGKDVELRCDPISGHTALYWYRQSLGQGLEFLIYFQGNSAPDKSGLPSDRFSAERTGGSVSTLTIQRTQQEDSAVYLCASSIAGGVSPQPQHFGDGTRLSIL.

The J gene is TRBJ2-7, the V gene TRBV11-2; a possible D gene is TRBD1 (5 bases). The CDR3 has 14 residues. V was pared by 5 bases and J by 7 bases, with 18 bases between. Germline CDR1 is SGHAT and CDR2 is FQNNGV. This CDR3 is CASSRTNSLGEQYF. The CDR3, as DNA: TGTGCCAGCAGCCGGACAAATTCTCTTGGTGAGCAGTACTTC.

CDR3 sequence: CASSQTGPTEAFF. The DNA of the CDR3 is TGTGCCAGCAGTCAGACAGGGCCCACTGAAGCTTTCTTT. The rearrangement links TRBV6-1 to TRBJ1-1; 7 nucleotides line up with TRBD1. The V segment lost 5 bases and the J segment 4 bases; nucleotides outside the gene matches: 4. Germline loops: CDR1 MNHNS, CDR2 SASEGT. The CDR3 spans 13 residues.

The chain carries TRBV6-6 and TRBJ2-1; D gene unclear. CDR1 MNHNY and CDR2 SVGAGI come from the germline V gene (reference sequence). This CDR3 contains 15 residues. Trimming cost V 5 bases and J 6 bases, with 17 bases left between them. CDR3 region: CASSGPEEGSNEQFF. The DNA for the CDR3 is TGTGCCAGCAGTGGACCTGAGGAAGGTAGCAATGAGCAGTTCTTC.